The 6 T cell receptor beta chains given below trace back to one sample, sequenced in a study of T cell responses to AZD1222 COVID-19 vaccine. Sequencing used immunoSEQ multiplex PCR; TCRdb keeps in-frame clones, though not all of them. In the table there are around 140,000 clones, 93% of which are singletons. The sample was peripheral blood, taken on day 0 of AZD1222 vaccination. Receptors were obtained from an adult in good health.

This clone was seen a few times. This chain connects TRBV27 to TRBJ1-5; D is uncertain. The germline V gene has CDR1 MNHEY and CDR2 SMNVEV (reference sequence). CDR3 size: 15 residues. V gave up 5 bases and J gave up 0 bases, with 11 bases separating them. DNA for the CDR3: TGTGCCAGCAGTGGGAAGGCGTATAGCAATCAGCCCCAGCATTTT. Residues: CASSGKAYSNQPQHF.

The chain carries TRBV6-5 and TRBJ2-2; 11 bases align to TRBD2. Germline V CDR1 and CDR2: MNHEY, SVGAGI. The V and J ends lost 5 bases and 4 bases, in that order; junction bases with no gene match: 3. The CDR3 length is 15 residues. The CDR3, as DNA: TGTGCCAGCAGTCGTAGCGGGGGGGGCACCGGGGAGCTGTTTTTT. Translated, it gives CASSRSGGGTGELFF.

The V gene is TRBV14, the J gene TRBJ1-5; D not resolved. This CDR3 is 12 amino acids long. V was clipped by 8 bases and J by 3 bases, with 8 bases between them. Germline V CDR1 and CDR2: SGHDN, FVKESK. As DNA, the CDR3 is TGTGCCAGCTCTCACGACAATCAGCCCCAGCATTTT. Translation: CASSHDNQPQHF. The full variable domain, with the rest looked up from reference TRBV14 and TRBJ1-5, is EAGVTQFPSHSVIEKGQTVTLRCDPISGHDNLYWYRRVMGKEIKFLLHFVKESKQDESGMPNNRFLAERTGGTYSTLKVQPAELEDSGVYFCASSHDNQPQHFGDGTRLSIL.

The gene calls are TRBV4-1 and TRBJ1-1; 12 nucleotides match TRBD1. The V segment lost 0 bases and the J segment 10 bases; nucleotides outside the gene matches: 6. The CDR3 loop spans 15 amino acids. Germline CDR1 and CDR2: MGHRA and YSYEKL. CDR3 loop: CASSQDPGQGALAFF. The CDR3 nucleotides are TGCGCCAGCAGCCAAGATCCGGGACAGGGGGCGTTAGCTTTCTTT.

The V gene is TRBV5-1, the J gene TRBJ1-6, with D possibly TRBD1 on 6 matching bases. CDR1 is SGHRS, CDR2 YFSETQ, per germline. This CDR3 has 16 residues. The V end was cut by 2 bases, the J end by 10 bases, with 19 bases between. The CDR3 nucleotides read TGCGCCAGCAGCTTCAGATTATCAGGGGAGGGATCACCCCTCCACTTT. Its translation: CASSFRLSGEGSPLHF.

This sequence joins TRBV4-3 and TRBJ1-5; D uncertain. CDR1 and CDR2 (germline): LGHNA, YSLEER. The CDR3 runs to 18 residues. V lost 0 bases to trimming and J lost 4 bases, with 19 bases between them. CDR3 DNA: TGCGCCAGCAGCCAAGATATCGGTCACGGATATAATAATCAGCCCCAGCATTTT. As protein: CASSQDIGHGYNNQPQHF.